This T cell receptor beta chain was documented in a study of blood T cell repertoires in COVID-19. As for the study in general: The United States, Italy and Spain supplied acute and convalescent COVID-19 samples. Sources were T cells, B-cell-depleted T cells, or PBMCs; the material itself was cDNA or gDNA.

Original handling: Amplification of reference gene primers was used by the study to estimate nucleated cell counts. Clones were read by immunoSEQ multiplex PCR, and TCRdb kept only the in-frame ones, dropping some. That table supplies the V and J calls and clone size; D and trimming were determined from the DNA. The sample records about 250,000 clones, about 80% being singletons. Germline CDR1 is SNHLY and CDR2 is FYNNEI. V was clipped by 11 bases and J by 1 base, with 14 bases between them. CDR3 size: 13 residues. This receptor was obtained from a man of 80 years or more with acute or convalescent COVID-19. V and J are TRBV2 and TRBJ1-1; no clear D gene. Sequenced material: peripheral blood. DNA of the CDR3: TGTGCCGGAACAAGCGAACAGAACACTGAAGCTTTCTTT. It is translated as CAGTSEQNTEAFF.